The 3 T cell receptor beta chains presented below share a single source sample, sequenced in a study of control samples from healthy donors and cancer patients. Produced via immunoSEQ multiplex PCR; TCRdb's table is partial and in-frame only. The table lists about 89,000 clones, over 65% of them singletons, with roughly 2% in the top ten. Sample: blood. The source is a woman between 35 and 50 years old in good health.

This chain connects TRBV6-5 to TRBJ2-3, with TRBD2 identical over 12 bases. Germline V lookup: CDR1 MNHEY, CDR2 SVGAGI. The V segment lost 4 bases and the J segment 6 bases; nucleotides outside the gene matches: 5. This CDR3 contains 15 residues. The CDR3: CASSSPSGGADTQYF. The CDR3 bases are TGTGCCAGCAGTTCTCCTAGCGGGGGGGCGGATACGCAGTATTTT.

V usage is TRBV7-3 and J usage is TRBJ2-5, with D maybe TRBD1 (5 bases). Trimming shortened V by 5 bases and J by 5 bases, and 15 bases separated the two germline ends. The CDR3 runs 14 residues. Germline V CDR1 and CDR2: SGHTA, FQGTGA. This CDR3 is CASSPRAGFETQYF. DNA of the CDR3: TGTGCCAGCAGCCCCAGAGCAGGGTTTGAGACCCAGTACTTC. Full variable domain (rest looked up from reference TRBV7-3 and TRBJ2-5): GAGVSQTPSNKVTEKGKYVELRCDPISGHTALYWYRQSLGQGPEFLIYFQGTGAADDSGLPNDRFFAVRPEGSVSTLKIQRTERGDSAVYLCASSPRAGFETQYFGPGTRLLVL.

This chain connects TRBV5-5 to TRBJ2-1, with D unresolved. The V end lost 0 bases, the J end lost 7 bases, and 8 bases lay between the germline ends. Germline V gene data show CDR1 as SGHKS and CDR2 as YYEKEE (reference sequence). The CDR3 has 13 amino acids. The CDR3 region is CASSLAAQNEQFF. The CDR3 coding sequence is TGTGCCAGCAGCTTGGCGGCGCAGAATGAGCAGTTCTTC.